The rows below give T cell receptor beta chains drawn from one sample of a study of breast tumors, draining lymph nodes, adjacent tissues. From the multiplex PCR reads, TCRdb called clonotypes with MiXCR, one entry per CDR3 protein. The data hold 14,000 to 15,000 distinct CDR3 sequences, with over 45% observed a single time. The sequenced sample consisted of tumor-adjacent breast tissue. The source is a female donor with breast cancer. Some clones in this sample may be carry-over from other donors' samples. CDR3s include the opening cysteine and the closing phenylalanine or tryptophan. The order of the fields is V gene, J gene, CDR3 protein.

>TRBV13|TRBJ2-1
CAAGGGAAYNEQFF
>TRBV10-3|TRBJ1-2
CAISESMLEGYTF
>TRBV3-1|TRBJ2-2
CASSQRLAGSTGELFF
>TRBV7-9|TRBJ2-1
CASSPGSSGNNEQFF
>TRBV6-5|TRBJ1-1
CASSLRQGITEAFF
>TRBV19|TRBJ1-1
CASKMTGGIGTEAFF
>TRBV20-1|TRBJ1-2
CSAGDRVDANYGYTF
>TRBV20-1|TRBJ2-3
CSARDLGRGDSDTQYF
>TRBV19|TRBJ1-6
CASSVQGYNSPLHF
>TRBV6-1|TRBJ2-1
CASSEQVGQFF
>TRBV6-2/TRBV6-3|TRBJ1-3
CASGPGGPLNTIYF
>TRBV7-9|TRBJ1-2
CASSSWDRNYGYTF
>TRBV4-3|TRBJ2-1
CASSQDPIYNEQFF
>TRBV15|TRBJ2-6
CATSRGRDSGANVLTF
>TRBV19|TRBJ2-4
CASSVGTVLAKNIQYF
>TRBV20-1|TRBJ2-7
CSANPATSGRYEQYF
>TRBV9|TRBJ2-5
CASSVWGGQETQYF
>TRBV10-3|TRBJ2-5
CAISESEDTVGTQYF
>TRBV29-1|TRBJ1-5
CSVGQFSNQPQHF
>TRBV7-8|TRBJ2-5
CASSLRGQSQETQYF
>TRBV30|TRBJ2-7
CAWSVLDEQYF
>TRBV20-1|TRBJ2-7
CSASRAQPTKQYF